The source of this TCR beta chain is a study of cytomegalovirus exposure and HLA in healthy donors. Study-wide results and limits: In a later analysis, V- and J-gene trimming of beta chains associated with a DCLRE1C missense variant, replicated independently.

Healthy bone marrow donors supplied every sample. About this clone: The target antigen is unknown.

Germline CDR1 reads SGHDN; CDR2 reads FVKESK. CDR3 size: 15 residues. The V end was cut by 4 bases, the J end by 3 bases, with 12 bases between. Vbeta (60) and Jbeta (13) primers were used in the PCR. The assay was immunoSEQ multiplex PCR, and TCRdb's table has in-frame clones only and misses some. The top ten hold 1.5% to 2% of the sample, which has 110,000 to 150,000 clones, roughly three quarters seen once. The chain couples TRBV14 to TRBJ1-4, with D maybe TRBD1 (6 bases). The sequence derives from a woman aged 25-40 years in good health and CMV-seronegative. The sample was PBMCs. In DNA form, the CDR3 reads TGTGCCAGCAGCCCCCAGGGGCAGGCTAATGAAAAACTGTTTTTT. Translated: CASSPQGQANEKLFF.